The entry below gives a single T cell receptor (beta chain) sequence along with its context. This clone's antigen is unknown. Every participant had a single incident cervical HPV16 infection, and women with prevalent HPV16 infections were excluded. Cervical HPV DNA was detected by MY09/MY11 PCR, and genotyping was performed by dot-blot hybridization. More than 14 mL of heparinized blood were centrifuged, and the buffy coat was split into aliquots, frozen at -30 degrees C, and then kept at -80 degrees C. Genomic DNA was extracted from buffy coat specimens using QIAGEN kits. These data originate in a study of T cells in women clearing cervical HPV infection (dated by TCRdb to the late 2010s). A note on the overall study: The cases were about 25 women with histologically confirmed HPV16-related CIN3 or worse, and 2 of these cases were invasive cancers. Blood from cases was collected at the visit where the lesion was first found, while blood from controls was collected once the infection could no longer be detected. Since HLA typing was available for only a few women, HLA type could not be ruled out as a confounder. Cases and controls were matched on year of sample collection and on age within five years. An exploratory proof-of-principle case-control study, nested within the Guanacaste HPV Natural History Study in Costa Rica, was conducted to compare TCR repertoires across cervical HPV16 outcomes. Cases had a median age of roughly 35 years compared with more than 37 for controls, and baseline characteristics showed no significant differences between the groups. The parent cohort enrolled 9,800 or so women aged 18 or older in Guanacaste, Costa Rica, during about 1992 to 1995 and followed them for less than 9 years. Among cases, blood sampling came a median of roughly 150 days after lesion detection, with an interquartile range of roughly 85 to 230 days. The controls were around 26 women whose single incident HPV16 infection cleared within 12 months with no development of precancer or cancer. Five blinded duplicates per group were added as quality controls, giving around 60 samples: 50 or so participants and 10 replicates.

TCR beta CDR3 regions were amplified by multiplex PCR using the immunoSEQ assay from an average of about 1,200 ng genomic DNA per sample. The assay corrected primer bias using a complete synthetic TCR repertoire to establish an amplification baseline. The amplicons were sequenced using the Illumina platform. Regarding the original processing steps: Error correction of the sequences involved clustering with frequency ratios plus a modified nearest-neighbor algorithm, after which the sequences were analyzed in the immunoSEQ Analyzer using IMGT gene definitions. At each rarefaction depth, TCR richness and evenness were averaged over 20 rarefaction repeats, and samples with fewer sequences than the depth were excluded. V, D and J gene relative abundances were compared between groups with Wilcoxon rank sum tests, applying FDR correction. For the blinded duplicates, the intraclass correlation was roughly 96% for TCR richness and averaged approximately 76% across 70 or so gene segments. TCRdb carries this immuneACCESS record with in-frame sequences only. Its versions omit some clonotypes, under half of them owing to an unresolved V gene in the studies checked, with the rest unexplained. Clonal size and the V and J genes are those of that table, whereas D and trimming came from the DNA. The record for this sample contains some 43,000 clones. 0.8% to 1% of the sample is held by the ten biggest clonotypes.

Study-level results and caveats: Significantly higher TCR repertoire richness was observed in CIN3+ cases than in controls across sequencing depths, whereas no difference in evenness was found. Because the number of T cells per sample was unknown, the richness differences could reflect varying T-cell content rather than repertoire biology. Because of the cross-sectional design, the study could not determine whether the associations came before infection or resulted from infection, and neither effector/memory subsets nor HPV-specific T cells were isolated. Cases were distinguished from controls with an estimated AUC of 0.65 to 0.85 by random forest classifiers combining richness and V gene abundances.

Sequencing used blood buffy coat. The source of this sequence is a woman between 18 and 75 years old with a cervical HPV16 infection that either progressed to CIN3+ or cleared (not recorded which).

The part of the CDR3 DNA that was read is TGTGCCAGCTCACCGGGGCAGGGGATTGGC. Its protein is CASSPGQGIG. The entire CDR3 sequence reads CASSPGQGIGYTF. The sequence links TRBV18 to TRBJ1-2, and the D gene may be TRBD1, 6 bases matching. The read ends 3 residues early relative to the CDR3; the germline J gene fills the gap. Via the germline V gene, CDR1 is KGHSH and CDR2 LQKENI. The CDR3 goes from the cysteine to the phenylalanine over 13 residues. The DNA has 30 bases, all within the CDR3, and is read from base 1. Trimming at the junction amounts to 3 bases on V and 7 bases on J, and the germline ends lie 12 bases apart. The reference TRBV18 and TRBJ1-2 proteins fill in what lies around the CDR3, so the full variable domain reads NAGVMQNPRHLVRRRGQEARLRCSPMKGHSHVYWYRQLPEEGLKFMVYLQKENIIDESGMPKERFSAEFPKEGPSILRIQQVVRGDSAAYFCASSPGQGIGYTFGSGTRLTVV.